The subject of this entry is one TCR beta chain. These data belong to a study of shared clonotypes between healthy human individuals. Germline CDR1 MDHEN, CDR2 SYDVKM. This CDR3 has 13 residues. V was shortened by 7 bases and J by 5 bases, with 14 bases between the two germline ends. Measured with immunoSEQ multiplex PCR; TCRdb has only the in-frame clones, and not every one. The data contain some 2.4 million clones, approximately 93% of them singletons. This chain joins TRBV28 and TRBJ1-1; D call uncertain. The receptor was derived from a man younger than 35 in good health. Some clones in this sample may be carry-over from other donors' samples. Sequencing was performed on naive CD4+ T cells from PBMCs. As for subset: CD45RA+ positively selected. The DNA for the CDR3 is TGTGCCAGCACTAACCCCCTGCGAACTGAAGCTTTCTTT. Translated, it gives CASTNPLRTEAFF.